Listed here are 25 T cell receptor beta chains from one sample, sequenced in a study (dated by TCRdb to 2021 to 2024). The library came from the immunoSEQ multiplex PCR assay. Not all clones reach the TCRdb copy of this immuneACCESS table, which keeps in-frame sequences only. Checked studies attribute under half of the gap to unresolved V genes and leave the rest unexplained. The sample contains around 50,000 clones, about 92% of them found a single time. The ten top clones hold around 10% of the sample. The sample consisted of PBMCs. All receptors come from a man aged 35 to 55 with rheumatoid arthritis.

The chain recombines TRBV11-2 with TRBJ2-1, with a possible D match to TRBD2 (5 bases). The CDR3 totals 13 residues. The ends were cut back, 7 bases at V and 5 bases at J, with 12 bases in the middle. Germline V gene sequence: CDR1 SGHAT, CDR2 FQNNGV. The CDR3 reads CASNSEGDNEQFF. CDR3 DNA sequence: TGTGCCAGCAACTCCGAGGGCGACAATGAGCAGTTCTTC.

V and J are TRBV29-1 and TRBJ1-2; TRBD1 aligns across 7 bases. Germline V gene lookup returns CDR1 SQVTM and CDR2 ANQGSEA. The CDR3 length is 11 residues. The V gene end was trimmed by 6 bases and the J gene end by 7 bases; junction bases not matched to a gene: 5. The DNA of the CDR3 is TGCAGCGTAGGACAGGCGGCTGGCTACACCTTC. Translating it yields CSVGQAAGYTF.

The V gene is TRBV7-8, the J gene TRBJ1-2; D not resolved. Trimming pared 5 bases from V and 0 bases from J, leaving 13 bases between. The CDR3 extends over 15 amino acids. Germline V lookup: CDR1 SGHVS, CDR2 FQNEAQ. The CDR3 protein is CASSETIDTNYGYTF. The CDR3 DNA reads as TGTGCCAGCAGCGAGACAATTGACACTAACTATGGCTACACCTTC.

This chain joins TRBV12-3 or TRBV12-4 and TRBJ1-2, with D maybe TRBD1 (6 bases). The CDR3 is 13 residues long. Trimming cost V 5 bases and J 4 bases, with 11 bases left between them. Written as DNA, the CDR3 is TGTGCCAGCAGTCAGGGACAACTCTATGGCTACACCTTC. It codes for CASSQGQLYGYTF.

The chain employs TRBV24-1 and TRBJ2-2, with 9 bases that match TRBD1. From germline, CDR1 is KGHDR and CDR2 SFDVKD. The CDR3 contains 16 residues. V dropped 3 bases and J dropped 4; count of bases not matched to a gene: 5. The CDR3 sequence is CATSDRTGDVTGELFF. The CDR3 DNA reads as TGTGCCACCAGTGATCGGACAGGGGATGTCACCGGGGAGCTGTTTTTT.

V is TRBV23-1 and J is TRBJ1-5, with D tentatively TRBD1 (6 bases). TRBV23-1 is an ORF for which the function is uncertain. Trimming pared 10 bases from V and 4 bases from J, leaving 20 bases between. CDR3 size: 15 residues. CDR3 protein: CATHRDRQGNQPQHF. CDR3 bases: TGCGCCACCCACCGGGACCGGCAGGGGAATCAGCCCCAGCATTTT.

This chain connects TRBV19 to TRBJ1-1; the D is unclear. Per the germline V gene, CDR1 is LNHDA and CDR2 is SQIVND (reference sequence). The CDR3 consists of 15 residues. The germline V and J ends were trimmed by 5 bases and 1 base, with 14 bases remaining between them. This chain's CDR3 is CASSGPGYQNTEAFF. The DNA for the CDR3 is TGTGCCAGTAGTGGTCCAGGTTATCAGAACACTGAAGCTTTCTTT.

This clone was seen only a few times. The chain employs TRBV5-4 and TRBJ1-1; D is unclear. The CDR3 extends over 13 amino acids. The ends were cut back, 3 bases at V and 3 bases at J, with 9 bases in the middle. Germline CDR1 is SGHNT and CDR2 is YYREEE (reference sequence). CDR3 sequence: CASSSGNYTEAFF. Written as DNA, the CDR3 is TGTGCCAGCAGCTCCGGGAACTACACTGAAGCTTTCTTT.

The chain uses TRBV7-2 and TRBJ1-1; D is undetermined. Per germline, CDR1 SGHTA and CDR2 FQGNSA. The germline V and J ends were trimmed by 1 base and 3 bases, with 6 bases remaining between them. The CDR3 covers 13 residues. The CDR3 nucleotides are TGTGCCAGCAGCTTAGTACTCGACACTGAAGCTTTCTTT. It encodes CASSLVLDTEAFF.

The V gene is TRBV18, the J gene TRBJ2-7, with 7 positions matching TRBD1. CDR1 KGHSH and CDR2 LQKENI come from the germline V gene. The CDR3 consists of 14 residues. Germline trimming cut 3 bases from V and 0 bases from J; bases unmatched to any gene: 2. The CDR3 DNA follows: TGTGCCAGCTCACCTGGGACAGTCTCCTACGAGCAGTACTTC. Protein product: CASSPGTVSYEQYF.

The V call is TRBV12-5, the J call TRBJ1-2, with D hard to call. The CDR3 is 11 residues long. V was trimmed by 5 bases and J by 5 bases, leaving 6 bases between them. Germline V CDR1 and CDR2: LGHNT, FRNRAP. This CDR3 is CASGRNYGYTF. The CDR3 DNA sequence: TGTGCTAGTGGTCGAAATTATGGCTACACCTTC.

This chain connects TRBV18 to TRBJ2-7; 7 bases fit TRBD1. CDR1 and CDR2 (germline): KGHSH, LQKENI. The trim removed 6 bases at V and 0 bases at J, leaving 2 bases unmatched. This CDR3 has 13 residues. CDR3 bases: TGTGCCAGCTCCCGGGACAGCTCCTACGAGCAGTACTTC. Its translation is CASSRDSSYEQYF.

The V call is TRBV10-1, the J call TRBJ2-7; 7 bases match TRBD2. The germline gives CDR1 WNHNN, CDR2 SYGVQD (reference sequence). The junction had 9 bases not matched to a gene; V was cut back by 1 base and J by 0 bases. The CDR3 length is 17 residues. CDR3 residues: CASSEFCLREGSYEQYF. The CDR3 DNA reads TGCGCCAGCAGTGAGTTTTGTTTGAGGGAGGGCTCCTACGAGCAGTACTTC.

The chain has TRBV11-2 and TRBJ2-1; TRBD2 matches 13 bases. The ends lost 0 bases at V and 7 bases at J; junction bases unmatched: 15. From germline, CDR1 is SGHAT and CDR2 FQNNGV. The CDR3 sequence is 20 residues long. CDR3 coding DNA: TGTGCCAGCAGCTTAGAAGGGACCTACTCGACTAGCGGGAGGAGGAATGAGCAGTTCTTC. Translated: CASSLEGTYSTSGRRNEQFF.

The gene calls are TRBV6-5 and TRBJ1-1; D call uncertain. This CDR3 comprises 14 residues. Germline V gene data show CDR1 as MNHEY and CDR2 as SVGAGI. Trimming took off 0 bases at V and 1 base at J, with 6 bases between the two ends. In DNA form, the CDR3 reads TGTGCCAGCAGTTACTCGGGAGGGAACACTGAAGCTTTCTTT. Amino acid sequence: CASSYSGGNTEAFF.

This sequence joins TRBV9 and TRBJ2-7; D not resolved. Germline CDR1 SGDLS, CDR2 YYNGEE. Trimming removed 0 bases from V and 3 bases from J, with 7 bases in between. CDR3 length equals 13 residues. DNA of the CDR3: TGTGCCAGCAGCGTAGGGGGTTTCTACGAGCAGTACTTC. Translating gives CASSVGGFYEQYF.

This clone was recorded only once. The chain joins TRBV19 to TRBJ1-4, with D unclear. The CDR3 totals 16 residues. With 3 bases removed from V and 1 base from J, the gap between germline ends came to 12 bases. Germline values: CDR1 LNHDA, CDR2 SQIVND (reference sequence). The CDR3 coding sequence is TGTGCCAGTAGTATCCCAGGCGGAGTAACTAATGAAAAACTGTTTTTT. It is translated as CASSIPGGVTNEKLFF.

The rearrangement joins TRBV6-2 or TRBV6-3 to TRBJ2-5; 13 nucleotides agree with TRBD2. The V gene's germline CDR1 is MNHEY and CDR2 SVGEGT. The CDR3 has 16 residues. V dropped 5 bases and J dropped 5; count of bases not matched to a gene: 8. The CDR3 bases are TGTGCCAGCAGTAGCGGACTAGCGGGAGTTGGGGAGACCCAGTACTTC. It encodes CASSSGLAGVGETQYF.

CDR3 nucleotide sequence: TGTGCCAGCAGAACCCGGCTGGGGTTCTACGAGCAGTACTTC. Protein product: CASRTRLGFYEQYF. The genes are TRBV2 and TRBJ2-7; D ambiguous. With 6 bases removed from V and 3 bases from J, the gap between germline ends came to 15 bases. CDR3 length: 14 amino acids. CDR1 and CDR2 (germline): SNHLY, FYNNEI.

This chain links TRBV6-5 with TRBJ2-5; 11 bases map to TRBD2. The germline CDR1 and CDR2 sequences are MNHEY and SVGAGI. The CDR3 sequence is 15 residues long. The V segment lost 6 bases and the J segment 0 bases; nucleotides outside the gene matches: 3. CDR3 coding DNA: TGTGCCAGCAGGGGGACTAGCGGCTACCAAGAGACCCAGTACTTC. Amino acids: CASRGTSGYQETQYF.

The chain has TRBV11-2 and TRBJ1-4; D is uncertain. Trimming took 3 bases from V and 8 from J, leaving 7 bases between them. The germline CDR1 and CDR2 sequences are SGHAT and FQNNGV. The CDR3 is made up of 12 amino acids. CDR3 in amino acids: CASSFLVEKLFF. The DNA for the CDR3 is TGTGCCAGCAGCTTCCTGGTCGAAAAACTGTTTTTT.

The chain links TRBV15 to TRBJ2-1, with TRBD2 identical over 11 bases. The germline V gene has CDR1 LNHNV and CDR2 YYDKDF (reference sequence). The CDR3 is made up of 16 amino acids. The V gene end was trimmed by 4 bases and the J gene end by 6 bases; junction bases not matched to a gene: 8. CDR3: CATSNPGLAAFNEQFF. The CDR3, as DNA: TGTGCCACCAGCAACCCGGGACTAGCGGCATTCAATGAGCAGTTCTTC. Full variable domain (missing parts from reference TRBV15 and TRBJ2-1): DAMVIQNPRYQVTQFGKPVTLSCSQTLNHNVMYWYQQKSSQAPKLLFHYYDKDFNNEADTPDNFQSRRPNTSFCFLDIRSPGLGDTAMYLCATSNPGLAAFNEQFFGPGTRLTVL.

The rearrangement links TRBV27 to TRBJ1-5; TRBD1 might be the D (6 bases). Trimming took off 0 bases at V and 3 bases at J, with 15 bases between the two ends. This CDR3 region has 17 residues. Germline V gene lookup returns CDR1 MNHEY and CDR2 SMNVEV (reference sequence). DNA of the CDR3: TGTGCCAGCAGTTTATCTTGGCGAGGGGGTTCCAATCAGCCCCAGCATTTT. Translation gives CASSLSWRGGSNQPQHF.

The rearrangement uses TRBV7-2 and TRBJ1-2; 8 bases map to TRBD1. Losses at the gene ends were 1 base for V and 5 bases for J; bases not matched to a gene: 9. This CDR3 contains 16 residues. Germline assignment: CDR1 SGHTA and CDR2 FQGNSA. CDR3 DNA sequence: TGTGCCAGCAGCTTAGAGGGACAGGTCACCCTATATGGCTACACCTTC. Translated, it gives CASSLEGQVTLYGYTF.

The chain combines TRBV15 with TRBJ2-1; 9 bases line up with TRBD1. There are 18 residues in the CDR3. Germline-derived CDR1 and CDR2 are LNHNV and YYDKDF (reference sequence). Germline trimming cut 1 base from V and 8 bases from J; bases unmatched to any gene: 15. The CDR3 here is CATSRGPTGGAKQDEQFF. The CDR3 DNA is TGTGCCACCAGCAGAGGGCCCACAGGGGGCGCAAAACAAGATGAGCAGTTCTTC.